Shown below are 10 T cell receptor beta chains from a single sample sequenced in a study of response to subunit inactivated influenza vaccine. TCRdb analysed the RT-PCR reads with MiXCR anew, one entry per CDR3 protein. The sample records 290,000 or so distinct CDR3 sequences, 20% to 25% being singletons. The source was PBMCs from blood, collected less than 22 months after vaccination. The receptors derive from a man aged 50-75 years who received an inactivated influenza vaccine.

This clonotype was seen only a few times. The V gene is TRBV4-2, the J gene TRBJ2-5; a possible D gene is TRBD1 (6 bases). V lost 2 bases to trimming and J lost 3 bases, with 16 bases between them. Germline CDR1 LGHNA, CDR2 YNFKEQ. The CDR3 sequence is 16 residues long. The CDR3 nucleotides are TGTGCCAGCAGCCAAAGCCTAGTCGAGGGGGAAGAGACCCAGTACTTC. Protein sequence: CASSQSLVEGEETQYF.

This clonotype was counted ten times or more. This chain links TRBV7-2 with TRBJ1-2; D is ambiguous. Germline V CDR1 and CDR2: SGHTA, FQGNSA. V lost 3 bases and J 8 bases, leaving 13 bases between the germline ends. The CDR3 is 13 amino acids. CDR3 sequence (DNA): TGTGCCAGCAGCTTCGGAGGAGGACCCGGCTACACCTTC. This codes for CASSFGGGPGYTF.

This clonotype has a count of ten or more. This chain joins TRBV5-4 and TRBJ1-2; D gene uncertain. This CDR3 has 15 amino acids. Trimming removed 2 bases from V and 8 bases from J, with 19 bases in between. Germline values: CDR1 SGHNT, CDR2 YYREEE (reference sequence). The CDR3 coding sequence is TGTGCCAGCAGCTTTCTCTCACAGCCCCTAAAGGGCTACACCTTC. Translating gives CASSFLSQPLKGYTF. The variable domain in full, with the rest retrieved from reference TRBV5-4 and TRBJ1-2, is ETGVTQSPTHLIKTRGQQVTLRCSSQSGHNTVSWYQQALGQGPQFIFQYYREEENGRGNFPPRFSGLQFPNYSSELNVNALELDDSALYLCASSFLSQPLKGYTFGSGTRLTVV.

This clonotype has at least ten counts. The CDR3 DNA is TGCGCCAGCAGCTTGTTCGAGGGTAACGAGCAGTACTTC. The encoded protein is CASSLFEGNEQYF. The V and J genes are TRBV5-1 and TRBJ2-7; D might be TRBD2 (5 bases). The germline gives CDR1 SGHRS, CDR2 YFSETQ. The ends were cut back, 1 base at V and 5 bases at J, with 10 bases in the middle. CDR3 length: 13 residues.

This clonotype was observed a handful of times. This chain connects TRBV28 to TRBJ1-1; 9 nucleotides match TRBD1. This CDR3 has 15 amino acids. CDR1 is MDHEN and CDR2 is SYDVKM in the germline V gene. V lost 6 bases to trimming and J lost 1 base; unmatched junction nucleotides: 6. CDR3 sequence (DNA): TGTGCCAGCAGGCCTCCGGGACAGGGGAACACTGAAGCTTTCTTT. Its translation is CASRPPGQGNTEAFF.

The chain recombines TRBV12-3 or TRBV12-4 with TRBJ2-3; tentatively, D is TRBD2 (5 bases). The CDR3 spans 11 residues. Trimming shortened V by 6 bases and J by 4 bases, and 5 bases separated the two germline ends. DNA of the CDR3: TGTGCCAGCAGGAGGGCAGATACGCAGTATTTT. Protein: CASRRADTQYF.

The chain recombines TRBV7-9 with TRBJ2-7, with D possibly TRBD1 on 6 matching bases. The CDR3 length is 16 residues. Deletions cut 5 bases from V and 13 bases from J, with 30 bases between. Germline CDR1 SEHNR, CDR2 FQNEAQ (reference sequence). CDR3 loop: CASSPGHGDRSTSIYF. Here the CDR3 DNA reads TGTGCCAGCAGCCCGGGACACGGGGATCGGTCTACGAGCATTTACTTC.

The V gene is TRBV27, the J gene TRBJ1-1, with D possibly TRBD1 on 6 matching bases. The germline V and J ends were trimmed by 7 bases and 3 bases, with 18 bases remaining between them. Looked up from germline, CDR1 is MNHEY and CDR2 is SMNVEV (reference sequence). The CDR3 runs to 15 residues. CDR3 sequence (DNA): TGTGCCAGCATTGCGACGGAGGGGGTTCACACTGAAGCTTTCTTT. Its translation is CASIATEGVHTEAFF.

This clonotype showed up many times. CDR3 amino acids: CASSSAGTGLHDTQYF. The CDR3 nucleotides read TGTGCCAGCAGTTCCGCCGGGACAGGGTTACATGATACGCAGTATTTT. The V call is TRBV28, the J call TRBJ2-3; 9 nucleotides match TRBD1. The CDR3 extends over 16 amino acids. J gave up 6 bases and V 4 bases, and 11 bases lay outside the gene matches. From germline, CDR1 is MDHEN and CDR2 SYDVKM.

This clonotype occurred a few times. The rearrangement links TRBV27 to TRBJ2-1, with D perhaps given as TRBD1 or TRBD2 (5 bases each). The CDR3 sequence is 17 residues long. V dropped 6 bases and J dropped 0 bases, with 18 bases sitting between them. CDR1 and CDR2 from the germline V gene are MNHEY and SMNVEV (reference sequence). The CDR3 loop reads CASSLSGAIRSYNEQFF. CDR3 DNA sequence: TGTGCCAGCAGCTTGTCCGGGGCCATCCGCTCCTACAATGAGCAGTTCTTC.